This is a list of T cell receptor beta chains from one sample in a study of radiation and T cells in renal cell carcinoma. The repertoire was sequenced with immunoSEQ multiplex PCR; TCRdb's copy has only in-frame clones and lacks some. The sample yields some 150,000 clones, 87% seen once. Sample: blood, taken from a patient whose treatment included radiotherapy and nephrectomy. These receptors were collected from a woman between 50 and 59 years old with renal cell carcinoma. Both conserved end residues are trimmed from each CDR3.

TRBV4-2 ASRPFAGDYNEQF
TRBV27 ASSERGSFLH
TRBV30 AWSGDGDYGYT
TRBV9 ASSVVPGREAF
TRBV18 ASSPRTATDTQY
TRBV5-4 ASSLDTLGQGLPDTQY
TRBV9 ASSAVGAGNTEAF
TRBV7-8 ASSTLTQRREQF
TRBV5-8 ASIQNQVNYGYT
TRBV6-1 ASSEAGNTEAF
TRBV5-1 ASSPGTGGNQPQH
TRBV9 ASSVNRNYGYT
TRBV5-1 ASSLDRAYGYT
TRBV7-9 ASSLAGKTYEQY
TRBV29-1 SVTTGPGGLYNEQF
TRBV30 AWSGQINNSPLH
TRBV6-1 ASSGRTGNYEQY
TRBV18 ASSLGTGVIYEQY
TRBV7-3 ASSSRGYRFAF
TRBV6-5 ASSSRTNNEQF
TRBV7-8 ASSLALETQY
TRBV6-5 ASRKSNRADGYT
TRBV18 ASSPLLGAGANVLT
TRBV19 ASSIEGLNTEAF
TRBV25-1 ASSEYRYGYT
TRBV6-1 ASIVTQGGKSEQY
TRBV7-9 ASSYGQNQETQY
TRBV19 ASSLRQPNSPLH
TRBV18 ASSSGAGRTHTEAF
TRBV5-1 ASSLEVGANSPLH
TRBV21-1 ASSKCRKGPFEKLF
TRBV9 ASSVFPGEDTQY
TRBV28 ASSSTGYSSYEQY
TRBV2 ASRLGQSGTSSNTEAF
TRBV5-6 ASRPSAQVLTETQY
TRBV9 ASSASGGTQETQY
TRBV9 ASSAGGGLGEKLF
TRBV6-5 ASGGSGNTIY
TRBV4-2 ASSQDRVAGSYNEQF
TRBV6-1 ASSGRTGGSYNEQF
TRBV19 ASSHLGVGGELF
TRBV2 ASGVSSYNEQF
TRBV6-6 ASSSDRMIYGYT
TRBV9 ASSVLGENSPLH
TRBV30 AWSGSRVAGELF
TRBV5-5 ASSLAGAGAPYEQY
TRBV7-9 ASSFWREGTDTQY
TRBV5-1 ASSLVQGNTEAF
TRBV5-1 ASSLPGGENTEAF
TRBV15 ATSRGPTNREPQH
TRBV4-1 ASSQFYRGREQF
TRBV5-1 ASSVTGTSGGTDTQY
TRBV2 ASSGVAGANNEQF
TRBV7-9 ASSHPGLAGSYEQY
TRBV6-1 ASSWTGEETQY
TRBV4-2 ASSPTLSTANYGYT
TRBV30 AWRDGFNEKLF
TRBV11-3 ASKRGATDTQY
TRBV10-1 ASSKNAGTSETQY
TRBV15 ATSNGGATDTQY